Detailed here is one T cell receptor (beta chain). TCRdb keeps only in-frame clones here, not all; method: immunoSEQ multiplex PCR. Of tens of thousands of clones listed, roughly 91% were seen once; the top ten hold approximately 0.39%. The data belong to a study of Tregs in tolerant kidney transplant recipients. Trimming at V came to 4 bases and at J to 3 bases, leaving 5 bases not matched to a gene. The V gene's germline CDR1 is MNHEY and CDR2 SVGAGI. CDR3 size: 16 residues. CD4+CD25+CD127- Tregs, CD4+CD25- non-Tregs, CD4 and CD8 cells were sorted. This chain joins TRBV6-5 and TRBJ2-3, with 12 bases that match TRBD2. This receptor was identified in a human donor who received a combined kidney and bone marrow transplant. The source was CD4+ T cells from blood, collected before the transplant. The CDR3 DNA is TGTGCCAGCAGTTCCTTACTAGCGGGAGGAACAGATACGCAGTATTTT. Translated: CASSSLLAGGTDTQYF.